The T cell receptor (beta chain) described here comes from a study of identical twins. Findings of the study overall: Models underestimated TCR alpha sharing (out-of-frame) in monozygotic twins.

TCRdb reanalysed the 5' RACE reads using MiXCR and keeps one entry per CDR3 protein. The sample yields approximately 230,000 distinct CDR3 sequences, around 6.5% seen once. Germline V gives CDR1 SEHNR, CDR2 FQNEAQ (reference sequence). Trimming removed 5 bases from V and 4 bases from J, with 11 bases in between. The CDR3 runs to 13 residues. On this clonotype itself: Antigen unknown.

The sample was also linked to a second study, of T cells expressing NK-cell markers. As that study records: HCMV specificity of expanded NKG2C+ T cell clones remained unclear.

The chain links TRBV7-9 to TRBJ1-1; D is uncertain. This receptor was identified in a young woman in good health. The source material was CD8+ T cells sorted from blood. CDR3 loop: CASSPPVTTEAFF. The CDR3 coding sequence is TGTGCCAGCAGCCCACCGGTGACCACTGAAGCTTTCTTT.